What follows are 20 T cell receptor beta chains derived from one specimen sequenced in a study of CD8+ T cells in alopecia areata. RNA extraction was followed by reverse transcription into cDNA, which acted as the sequencing template. Only in-frame clones appear in the TCRdb table, and some are missing; sequencing was by immunoSEQ multiplex PCR. The table has about 140,000 clones, approximately 49% seen once. Specimen: CD4+ T cells sorted from blood, collected at week 0. The receptors originated from a human donor with alopecia areata.

The chain combines TRBV11-2 with TRBJ2-1, with D hard to call. Trimming pared 2 bases from V and 6 bases from J, leaving 14 bases between. Germline CDR1 reads SGHAT; CDR2 reads FQNNGV. The CDR3 is 15 residues long. DNA of the CDR3: TGTGCCAGCAGCTTATTAGATCCCCGCCTCAATGAGCAGTTCTTC. This codes for CASSLLDPRLNEQFF.

This CDR3 reads CASSLEGTSGNTGELFF. The CDR3 DNA reads as TGTGCCAGCAGCTTAGAGGGGACTAGCGGCAACACCGGGGAGCTGTTTTTT. V is TRBV11-3 and J is TRBJ2-2; 11 bases align to TRBD2. The trim removed 0 bases at V and 2 bases at J, leaving 2 bases unmatched. This CDR3 is built from 17 residues. From germline, CDR1 is SGHNT and CDR2 YENEEA.

This clone was seen only a few times. This may be a read error: a much more frequent sequence differs by one nucleotide. J is TRBJ2-7 and V is TRBV2; no definite D call. V was trimmed by 6 bases and J by 4 bases, leaving 7 bases between them. Germline lookup yields CDR1 SNHLY and CDR2 FYNNEI. There are 11 residues in the CDR3. CDR3 DNA sequence: TGTGCCAGCAGCTTAGAGTACGAGCAGTACTTC. Its protein is CASSLEYEQYF.

This clone was recorded once. The chain joins TRBV30 to TRBJ2-1, with 10 bases matching TRBD2. V was clipped by 8 bases and J by 2 bases; unmatched bases: 3. Germline V gene data show CDR1 as GTSNPN and CDR2 as SVGIG (reference sequence). The CDR3 runs to 13 residues. CDR3 amino acids: CALLAGAYNEQFF. The CDR3 DNA reads TGTGCCCTCCTAGCGGGAGCCTACAATGAGCAGTTCTTC.

This chain connects TRBV29-1 to TRBJ2-7, with TRBD2 matching over 8 bases. This CDR3 region has 14 residues. CDR1 and CDR2 from the germline V gene are SQVTM and ANQGSEA. The CDR3 loop reads CRGLVAGSFYEQYF. In DNA, the CDR3 is TGCAGGGGACTGGTAGCGGGAAGTTTCTACGAGCAGTACTTC.

V gene TRBV29-1 combines with J gene TRBJ2-5; D might be TRBD1 (5 bases). The CDR3 is made up of 12 amino acids. The germline V and J ends were trimmed by 7 bases and 1 base, with 10 bases remaining between them. The germline V gene has CDR1 SQVTM and CDR2 ANQGSEA. The CDR3 loop reads CSARRGQETQYF. The DNA of the CDR3 is TGCAGCGCCCGAAGGGGCCAAGAGACCCAGTACTTC.

The rearrangement uses TRBV7-3 and TRBJ2-2, with 8 bases fitting TRBD1. This CDR3 comprises 13 residues. The J segment lost 8 bases and the V segment lost 5 bases, leaving 4 bases of the junction unmatched. CDR1 and CDR2 (germline): SGHTA, FQGTGA. For the CDR3, the DNA is TGTGCCAGCAGCGCCGACAGGGGAGGGGAGCTGTTTTTT. Its protein is CASSADRGGELFF.

In DNA form, the CDR3 reads TGCAGCGTTGAAGGGGGACTAGTAACCTACAATGAGCAGTTCTTC. This codes for CSVEGGLVTYNEQFF. This chain joins TRBV29-1 and TRBJ2-1; 8 positions agree with TRBD2. The CDR3 consists of 15 residues. Germline V gene sequence: CDR1 SQVTM, CDR2 ANQGSEA. With 1 base clipped from V and 2 bases from J, the junction kept 4 bases outside the gene matches.

The gene calls are TRBV10-3 and TRBJ2-4; the match to TRBD2 covers 11 bases. Germline-derived CDR1 and CDR2 are ENHRY and SYGVKD. CDR3 length equals 16 residues. With V trimmed by 11 bases and J by 7 bases, 16 bases remained unmatched. CDR3 bases: TGTGCCTCGAGTAATAGCGGGAGGGCGGCCGGGAACATTCAGTACTTC. Its translation is CASSNSGRAAGNIQYF.

This sequence joins TRBV27 and TRBJ1-5, with 7 bases that match TRBD1. Germline-derived CDR1 and CDR2 are MNHEY and SMNVEV (reference sequence). The length of the CDR3 is 14 residues. The junction had 9 bases not matched to a gene; V was cut back by 6 bases and J by 7 bases. The CDR3 nucleotides read TGTGCCAGCAGCAAGACGGACAGGCTCCAGCCCCAGCATTTT. Encoded protein: CASSKTDRLQPQHF.

This clone showed up just a few times. The chain has TRBV9 and TRBJ2-3, with D maybe TRBD1 (6 bases). V lost 0 bases to trimming and J lost 4 bases, with 15 bases between them. CDR3 size: 16 residues. Germline V lookup: CDR1 SGDLS, CDR2 YYNGEE. The CDR3 protein is CASSVDAVGAADTQYF. For the CDR3, the DNA is TGTGCCAGCAGCGTAGACGCAGTGGGGGCCGCAGATACGCAGTATTTT. Complete variable domain (other parts from reference TRBV9 and TRBJ2-3): DSGVTQTPKHLITATGQRVTLRCSPRSGDLSVYWYQQSLDQGLQFLIQYYNGEERAKGNILERFSAQQFPDLHSELNLSSLELGDSALYFCASSVDAVGAADTQYFGPGTRLTVL.

This clone has only one observation. At the DNA level, this CDR3 is encoded by other sequences in the same sample as well. This rearrangement joins TRBV29-1 to TRBJ1-5; D is ambiguous. Trimming took 4 bases from V and 2 from J, leaving 6 bases between them. Germline loops: CDR1 SQVTM, CDR2 ANQGSEA. The CDR3 spans 12 residues. CDR3 nucleotide sequence: TGCAGCGTTGGGGGTGGCAATCAGCCCCAGCATTTT. Translated: CSVGGGNQPQHF.

This clone has just a few counts. The V call is TRBV7-2, the J call TRBJ2-5; D call uncertain. The CDR3 runs to 12 residues. V lost 4 bases, J lost 4 bases, and 7 bases lay in between. Germline lookup yields CDR1 SGHTA and CDR2 FQGNSA. Written as DNA, the CDR3 is TGTGCCAGCAGCTACGGCGGAGAGACCCAGTACTTC. It is translated as CASSYGGETQYF. Filled out from reference TRBV7-2 and TRBJ2-5, the complete variable domain reads GAGVSQSPSNKVTEKGKDVELRCDPISGHTALYWYRQSLGQGLEFLIYFQGNSAPDKSGLPSDRFSAERTGGSVSTLTIQRTQQEDSAVYLCASSYGGETQYFGPGTRLLVL.

This clone was seen more than once but under ten times. The V gene is TRBV15, the J gene TRBJ2-7; possibly TRBD1 for D (7 bases). CDR1 and CDR2 from the germline V gene are LNHNV and YYDKDF (reference sequence). The V gene lost 5 bases and the J gene lost 0 bases, with 11 bases spanning the gap. The CDR3 spans 14 residues. The CDR3 DNA sequence: TGTGCCACCAGCCTTCAGGGGGGCTCCTACGAGCAGTACTTC. Translation gives CATSLQGGSYEQYF.

The chain employs TRBV30 and TRBJ2-3; D is unresolved. The germline CDR1 and CDR2 sequences are GTSNPN and SVGIG (reference sequence). Trimming shortened V by 6 bases and J by 1 base, and 8 bases separated the two germline ends. The CDR3 is 12 residues long. The CDR3 reads CACARGTDTQYF. CDR3 DNA sequence: TGTGCCTGCGCCCGGGGCACAGATACGCAGTATTTT.

The CDR3 here is CASSPNRSGEQYF. The CDR3 nucleotides are TGTGCCAGCAGTCCCAATCGGTCGGGCGAGCAGTACTTC. This chain uses TRBV27 with TRBJ2-7; D gene unclear. Germline CDR1 MNHEY, CDR2 SMNVEV (reference sequence). This CDR3 is built from 13 residues. V shed 5 bases and J shed 6 bases, with 14 bases lying between them.

V gene TRBV4-3 combines with J gene TRBJ1-5; D is unresolved. CDR3 size: 13 residues. The germline CDR1 and CDR2 sequences are LGHNA and YSLEER. V lost 3 bases and J lost 6, with 9 bases in between. CDR3: CASSQPGVQPQHF. DNA of the CDR3: TGCGCCAGCAGCCAGCCGGGTGTTCAGCCCCAGCATTTT.

This clone was observed a few times. The chain combines TRBV27 with TRBJ1-5, with TRBD1 matching over 7 bases. Germline V gives CDR1 MNHEY, CDR2 SMNVEV (reference sequence). The CDR3 has 14 amino acids. The trim removed 5 bases at V and 1 base at J, leaving 2 bases unmatched. The CDR3 coding sequence is TGTGCCAGCAGTCCGGGACAGAGCAATCAGCCCCAGCATTTT. As protein: CASSPGQSNQPQHF.

The CDR3 protein is CAISEDGETQYF. The CDR3 DNA is TGTGCCATCAGTGAAGATGGAGAGACCCAGTACTTC. The rearrangement uses TRBV10-3 and TRBJ2-5; D not certain. The V end was cut by 3 bases, the J end by 4 bases, with 6 bases between. Per the germline V gene, CDR1 is ENHRY and CDR2 is SYGVKD. The CDR3 has 12 amino acids.

In its sample, this clone was seen once. The V and J genes are TRBV5-1 and TRBJ2-3; D may be TRBD2 (6 bases). The CDR3 is 16 amino acids. The V gene lost 2 bases and the J gene lost 0 bases, with 13 bases spanning the gap. Germline V gene data show CDR1 as SGHRS and CDR2 as YFSETQ. CDR3 DNA sequence: TGCGCCAGCAGCTTCACTAGCCTCAGTAGCACAGATACGCAGTATTTT. As protein: CASSFTSLSSTDTQYF.